Shown below are 30 T cell receptor beta chains from a single sample sequenced in a study of blood T cell repertoires in COVID-19. Data came from immunoSEQ multiplex PCR; TCRdb stores just in-frame clones and leaves some out. The table lists around 250,000 clones, 89% of them singletons. Sequences were obtained from peripheral blood. All receptors come from a woman between 40 and 50 years old who had recovered from COVID-19.

This chain joins TRBV30 and TRBJ1-5, with D maybe TRBD1 (5 bases). CDR3 length equals 15 residues. From germline, CDR1 is GTSNPN and CDR2 SVGIG (reference sequence). Trimming shortened V by 8 bases and J by 6 bases, and 23 bases separated the two germline ends. DNA of the CDR3: TGTGCCGCTTCCTGGGGCATTAGGTTAAGTCAGCCCCAGCATTTT. Translation gives CAASWGIRLSQPQHF.

The CDR3 nucleotides read TGTGCCAGCAGCTCACCAAGACAGGGAGTTCAAGATACGCAGTATTTT. Encoded protein: CASSSPRQGVQDTQYF. The chain joins TRBV5-4 to TRBJ2-3; 7 bases agree with TRBD1. The CDR3 spans 16 residues. Germline V gives CDR1 SGHNT, CDR2 YYREEE (reference sequence). V gave up 3 bases and J gave up 5 bases; unmatched junction bases: 12.

The gene calls are TRBV28 and TRBJ2-1, with 7 bases lining up with TRBD1. The ends lost 2 bases at V and 6 bases at J; junction bases unmatched: 4. Germline loops: CDR1 MDHEN, CDR2 SYDVKM. There are 14 residues in the CDR3. The CDR3 loop reads CASSLATGVNEQFF. For the CDR3, the DNA is TGTGCCAGCAGTTTAGCCACAGGGGTCAATGAGCAGTTCTTC.

The chain employs TRBV4-1 and TRBJ2-3, with 8 bases aligning to TRBD2. Unmatched junction bases numbered 9, after V lost 0 bases and J lost 4 bases. The V gene's germline CDR1 is MGHRA and CDR2 YSYEKL. The CDR3 is 17 amino acids. CDR3 bases: TGCGCCAGCAGCCAAGAAGGAACGGGGGGGCAAGCAGATACGCAGTATTTT. It specifies CASSQEGTGGQADTQYF.

This rearrangement joins TRBV7-9 to TRBJ2-1; a weak D match, TRBD1 (5 bases). This CDR3 region has 16 residues. Germline V CDR1 and CDR2: SEHNR, FQNEAQ (reference sequence). The V end was cut by 5 bases, the J end by 5 bases, with 19 bases between. Here the CDR3 reads CASSPTQGSSHNEQFF. CDR3 DNA: TGTGCCAGCAGCCCCACCCAGGGTTCCAGTCACAATGAGCAGTTCTTC.

The rearrangement links TRBV28 to TRBJ2-3, with D unresolved. Per germline, CDR1 MDHEN and CDR2 SYDVKM. V lost 6 bases, J lost 2 bases, and 15 bases lay in between. The CDR3 runs to 15 residues. CDR3 loop: CASRDSRENTDTQYF. CDR3 nucleotide sequence: TGTGCCAGCAGAGACTCGCGCGAAAACACAGATACGCAGTATTTT. Complete variable domain (other parts from reference TRBV28 and TRBJ2-3): DVKVTQSSRYLVKRTGEKVFLECVQDMDHENMFWYRQDPGLGLRLIYFSYDVKMKEKGDIPEGYSVSREKKERFSLILESASTNQTSMYLCASRDSRENTDTQYFGPGTRLTVL.

This chain uses TRBV29-1 with TRBJ2-1; weak D call: TRBD2 (6 bases). The V and J ends lost 7 bases and 1 base respectively, with 11 bases between them. The germline CDR1 and CDR2 sequences are SQVTM and ANQGSEA. This CDR3 spans 13 amino acids. The CDR3 here is CSAVGSSYNEQFF. As DNA, the CDR3 is TGCAGCGCCGTCGGGAGTTCCTACAATGAGCAGTTCTTC.

The chain carries TRBV12-3 or TRBV12-4 and TRBJ1-2; D uncertain. With 3 bases removed from V and 8 bases from J, the gap between germline ends came to 13 bases. This CDR3 is built from 13 residues. The CDR3 coding sequence is TGTGCCAGCAGTTTCACTCCGGGTGAAGGCTACACCTTC. Residues: CASSFTPGEGYTF.

This clone has only one observation. The chain links TRBV7-9 to TRBJ1-2, with 9 bases matching TRBD1. This CDR3 has 15 amino acids. Germline V lookup: CDR1 SEHNR, CDR2 FQNEAQ (reference sequence). J was trimmed by 3 bases and V by 5 bases; bases with no gene match: 7. The CDR3 spells CASSLGTGLDYGYTF. CDR3 nucleotides: TGTGCCAGCAGCCTCGGGACAGGGTTGGACTATGGCTACACCTTC. The full variable domain, completed using reference TRBV7-9 and TRBJ1-2, is DTGVSQNPRHKITKRGQNVTFRCDPISEHNRLYWYRQTLGQGPEFLTYFQNEAQLEKSRLLSDRFSAERPKGSFSTLEIQRTEQGDSAMYLCASSLGTGLDYGYTFGSGTRLTVV.

This sequence joins TRBV29-1 and TRBJ2-7, with 11 bases aligning to TRBD1. The trim removed 4 bases at V and 3 bases at J, leaving 5 bases unmatched. The CDR3 length is 14 residues. Germline V lookup: CDR1 SQVTM, CDR2 ANQGSEA. The CDR3 spells CSVASGTGGYEQYF. As DNA, the CDR3 is TGCAGCGTTGCAAGCGGGACAGGGGGCTACGAGCAGTACTTC.

V gene TRBV2 combines with J gene TRBJ1-1; 9 bases agree with TRBD1. The CDR3 spans 13 residues. V lost 7 bases, J lost 5 bases, and 5 bases stayed unmatched. Germline V gene sequence: CDR1 SNHLY, CDR2 FYNNEI. The CDR3 protein is CASTGTGRTEAFF. The DNA for the CDR3 is TGTGCCAGCACCGGGACAGGGCGGACTGAAGCTTTCTTT.

This chain links TRBV7-3 with TRBJ1-1; unclear D gene. This CDR3 spans 15 amino acids. Germline V CDR1 and CDR2: SGHTA, FQGTGA. The V end was cut by 2 bases, the J end by 1 base, with 11 bases between. CDR3: CASSLEVKPNTEAFF. CDR3 DNA sequence: TGTGCCAGCAGCTTAGAGGTAAAACCGAACACTGAAGCTTTCTTT.

The chain employs TRBV3-1 (or the pseudogene TRBV3-2) and TRBJ2-3; 8 nucleotides agree with TRBD2. Trimming took 4 bases from V and 2 from J; bases not matched to a gene: 5. Looked up from germline, CDR1 is LGHDT and CDR2 is YNNKEL (reference sequence). The CDR3 sequence is 15 residues long. The DNA of the CDR3 is TGTGCCAGCAGCCCCTTAGCGGGGATCACAGATACGCAGTATTTT. This sequence encodes CASSPLAGITDTQYF.

The chain links TRBV7-2 to TRBJ2-1; maybe TRBD2 (5 bases). CDR3 size: 12 residues. Germline assignment: CDR1 SGHTA and CDR2 FQGNSA. Trimming took 1 base from V and 13 from J, leaving 11 bases between them. CDR3 nucleotides: TGTGCCAGCAGCTTAGATTGGGAGTTACAGTTCTTC. It specifies CASSLDWELQFF.

The CDR3 spells CASRPGQENTEAFF. CDR3 DNA: TGCGCCAGCAGACCCGGACAGGAGAACACTGAAGCTTTCTTT. This chain links TRBV10-2 with TRBJ1-1; TRBD1 matches 7 bases. The CDR3 runs 14 residues. Losses at the gene ends were 6 bases for V and 1 base for J; bases not matched to a gene: 5. Germline V gene sequence: CDR1 WSHSY, CDR2 SAAADI.

This rearrangement joins TRBV12-3 or TRBV12-4 to TRBJ2-2; D gene ambiguous. With 8 bases removed from V and 8 bases from J, the gap between germline ends came to 15 bases. The CDR3 has 13 residues. CDR3: CASDQSGLGELFF. CDR3 in DNA: TGTGCCAGCGATCAATCGGGTTTAGGGGAGCTGTTTTTT.

The chain links TRBV5-4 to TRBJ1-3, with 7 bases matching TRBD1. V shed 4 bases and J 2 bases; nucleotides not matched to a gene: 6. The germline V gene encodes CDR1 SGHNT and CDR2 YYREEE (reference sequence). The CDR3 covers 15 residues. The CDR3 loop reads CASSQGGNTGNTIYF. The CDR3 nucleotides read TGTGCCAGCAGCCAGGGGGGAAATACTGGAAACACCATATATTTT.

The rearrangement joins TRBV7-9 to TRBJ1-2; 7 nucleotides match TRBD1. The CDR3 is 16 residues long. Germline lookup yields CDR1 SEHNR and CDR2 FQNEAQ (reference sequence). Germline trimming cut 1 base from V and 0 bases from J; bases unmatched to any gene: 5. This chain's CDR3 is CASSLVTGPANYGYTF. The CDR3 bases are TGTGCCAGCAGCTTAGTGACAGGGCCAGCTAACTATGGCTACACCTTC. The full variable domain, with the rest looked up from reference TRBV7-9 and TRBJ1-2, is DTGVSQNPRHKITKRGQNVTFRCDPISEHNRLYWYRQTLGQGPEFLTYFQNEAQLEKSRLLSDRFSAERPKGSFSTLEIQRTEQGDSAMYLCASSLVTGPANYGYTFGSGTRLTVV.

This rearrangement joins TRBV6-5 to TRBJ2-7; 9 bases agree with TRBD1. Unmatched junction bases numbered 6, after V lost 6 bases and J lost 3 bases. The germline V gene has CDR1 MNHEY and CDR2 SVGAGI. The CDR3 runs to 14 residues. CDR3 sequence: CASSTGQGGYEQYV. The CDR3 region has the DNA TGTGCCAGCAGCACGGGACAGGGAGGCTACGAGCAGTACGTC.

The chain has TRBV5-1 and TRBJ1-4; the D is unclear. The V gene lost 3 bases and the J gene lost 0 bases, with 6 bases spanning the gap. This CDR3 is built from 14 residues. CDR1 and CDR2 (germline): SGHRS, YFSETQ. The CDR3 nucleotides read TGCGCCAGCAGCTCCACAGCAACTAATGAAAAACTGTTTTTT. Protein: CASSSTATNEKLFF.

The chain carries TRBV7-2 and TRBJ2-5, with D perhaps TRBD2 (6 bases). Germline lookup yields CDR1 SGHTA and CDR2 FQGNSA. Trimming took off 1 base at V and 5 bases at J, with 11 bases between the two ends. This CDR3 region has 14 residues. The CDR3 nucleotides are TGTGCCAGCAGCTTAGGGGCTGGGAGGGAGACCCAGTACTTC. Translation: CASSLGAGRETQYF.

This clone has more than one count but fewer than ten. This chain links TRBV3-1 (or the pseudogene TRBV3-2) with TRBJ1-5, with TRBD1 matching over 11 bases. V trimming: 5 bases; J trimming: 5 bases; junction bases outside the gene matches: 5. This CDR3 comprises 15 residues. The V gene's germline CDR1 is LGHDT and CDR2 YNNKEL (reference sequence). The CDR3 reads CASSSGTGGDQPQHF. In DNA, the CDR3 is TGTGCCAGCAGCTCCGGGACAGGGGGTGATCAGCCCCAGCATTTT.

The chain recombines TRBV7-2 with TRBJ1-1; the match to TRBD1 covers 7 bases. This CDR3 has 14 residues. CDR1 and CDR2 (germline): SGHTA, FQGNSA. Trimming took 6 bases from V and 1 from J; bases not matched to a gene: 5. The CDR3 nucleotides are TGTGCCAGCAGTTCTCAGGGGGAGAACACTGAAGCTTTCTTT. Translated: CASSSQGENTEAFF.

Concerning this clone itself: A read error may account for a junction end that differs from germline. V and J are TRBV11-2 and TRBJ2-7; 7 nucleotides agree with TRBD1. The CDR3 is 13 residues long. Per the germline V gene, CDR1 is SGHAT and CDR2 is FQNNGV. The CDR3 nucleotides are TGTGCCAGCAGCATAGACAGGGCCCACGAGCAGTACTTC. As protein: CASSIDRAHEQYF.

V and J are TRBV15 and TRBJ1-2, with 11 bases identical to TRBD1. The germline V gene has CDR1 LNHNV and CDR2 YYDKDF (reference sequence). The CDR3 spans 14 residues. The ends lost 5 bases at V and 8 bases at J; junction bases unmatched: 7. CDR3 sequence: CATSPRRDRGGYTF. The CDR3 nucleotides are TGTGCCACCAGCCCCCGCCGGGACAGGGGGGGCTACACCTTC.

The V call is TRBV19, the J call TRBJ2-2; tentatively, D is TRBD1 (6 bases). The CDR3 extends over 13 amino acids. V was cut by 6 bases and J by 4 bases, with 9 bases left in between. CDR1 LNHDA and CDR2 SQIVND come from the germline V gene (reference sequence). The CDR3 DNA sequence: TGTGCCAGTAGCGGACAGAGCACCGGGGAGCTGTTTTTT. Translating it yields CASSGQSTGELFF.

This chain links TRBV7-2 with TRBJ2-5; weak D call: TRBD1 (6 bases). CDR1 is SGHTA, CDR2 FQGNSA, per germline. V was trimmed by 4 bases and J by 4 bases, leaving 13 bases between them. This CDR3 comprises 14 residues. CDR3 residues: CASSSKRGGETQYF. The CDR3 nucleotides read TGTGCCAGCAGCTCAAAGCGAGGGGGAGAGACCCAGTACTTC.

This clone occurred a few times. V and J are TRBV7-6 and TRBJ2-2; D remains unclear. This CDR3 spans 16 amino acids. Trimming shortened V by 1 base and J by 0 bases, and 9 bases separated the two germline ends. Germline-derived CDR1 and CDR2 are SGHVS and FNYEAQ. The CDR3 spells CASSLVWRSNTGELFF. In DNA form, the CDR3 reads TGTGCCAGCAGCTTAGTTTGGCGGTCGAACACCGGGGAGCTGTTTTTT.

V gene TRBV19 combines with J gene TRBJ2-1; the D is unclear. Germline CDR1 reads LNHDA; CDR2 reads SQIVND (reference sequence). This CDR3 is 15 amino acids long. Trimming removed 2 bases from V and 2 bases from J, with 10 bases in between. The CDR3 loop reads CASSINRYTYNEQFF. DNA for the CDR3: TGTGCCAGTAGTATAAATAGATATACCTACAATGAGCAGTTCTTC.

This sequence joins TRBV27 and TRBJ2-3; D possibly corresponds to TRBD2 (7 bases). V was shortened by 6 bases and J by 0 bases, with 19 bases between the two germline ends. Germline lookup yields CDR1 MNHEY and CDR2 SMNVEV (reference sequence). CDR3 length equals 17 residues. In nucleotides, the CDR3 is TGTGCCAGCAGCCGCCGAACTAGGGGGGGGAGCACAGATACGCAGTATTTT. Translated, it gives CASSRRTRGGSTDTQYF.